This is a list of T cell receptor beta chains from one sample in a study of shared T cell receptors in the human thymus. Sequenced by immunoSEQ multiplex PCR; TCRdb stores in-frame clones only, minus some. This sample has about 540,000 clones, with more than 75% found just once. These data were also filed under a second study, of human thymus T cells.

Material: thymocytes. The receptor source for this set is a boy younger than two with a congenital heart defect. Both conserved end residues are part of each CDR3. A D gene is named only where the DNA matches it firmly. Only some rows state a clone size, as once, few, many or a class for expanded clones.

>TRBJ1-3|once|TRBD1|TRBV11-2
TGTGCCAGCAGCCGCTACAGGGGGGGAAACACCATATATTTT
CASSRYRGGNTIYF
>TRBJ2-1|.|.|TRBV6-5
TGTGCCAGCAGTTACGGGACTCAATACAATGAGCAGTTCTTC
CASSYGTQYNEQFF
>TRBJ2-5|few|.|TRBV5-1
TGCGCCAGCAGCGGAGACCCGGACAGCCAGTACTTC
CASSGDPDSQYF
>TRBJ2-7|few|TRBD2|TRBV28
TGTGCCAGCAGTCTATGGGATCCCATGAAGCGGGGACTAGCGGAAGACGAGCAGTACTTC
CASSLWDPMKRGLAEDEQYF
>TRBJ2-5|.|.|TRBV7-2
TGTGCCAGCAGCTCGACAGGCCACGAGACCCAGTACTTC
CASSSTGHETQYF
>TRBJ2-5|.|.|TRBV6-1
TGTGCCAGCAGTGAAGTAGCAGGGATGGAGACCCAGTACTTC
CASSEVAGMETQYF
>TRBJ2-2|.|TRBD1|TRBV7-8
TGTGCCAGCAGCTCCCCGGGACAGGCCGCCGGGGAGCTGTTTTTT
CASSSPGQAAGELFF
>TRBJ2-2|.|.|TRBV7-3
TGTGCCAGCAGCTCCAAGAACACCGGGGAGCTGTTTTTT
CASSSKNTGELFF
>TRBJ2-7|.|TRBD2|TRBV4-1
TGCGCCAGCAGCCAAGAGTTGGGGGGCTTGGGACTAGCGGCGACCTACGAGCAGTACTTC
CASSQELGGLGLAATYEQYF
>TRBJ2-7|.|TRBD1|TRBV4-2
TGTGCCAGCAGGCAAACCGGGACAGGGCCCAAAATCCCCTACGAGCAGTACTTC
CASRQTGTGPKIPYEQYF